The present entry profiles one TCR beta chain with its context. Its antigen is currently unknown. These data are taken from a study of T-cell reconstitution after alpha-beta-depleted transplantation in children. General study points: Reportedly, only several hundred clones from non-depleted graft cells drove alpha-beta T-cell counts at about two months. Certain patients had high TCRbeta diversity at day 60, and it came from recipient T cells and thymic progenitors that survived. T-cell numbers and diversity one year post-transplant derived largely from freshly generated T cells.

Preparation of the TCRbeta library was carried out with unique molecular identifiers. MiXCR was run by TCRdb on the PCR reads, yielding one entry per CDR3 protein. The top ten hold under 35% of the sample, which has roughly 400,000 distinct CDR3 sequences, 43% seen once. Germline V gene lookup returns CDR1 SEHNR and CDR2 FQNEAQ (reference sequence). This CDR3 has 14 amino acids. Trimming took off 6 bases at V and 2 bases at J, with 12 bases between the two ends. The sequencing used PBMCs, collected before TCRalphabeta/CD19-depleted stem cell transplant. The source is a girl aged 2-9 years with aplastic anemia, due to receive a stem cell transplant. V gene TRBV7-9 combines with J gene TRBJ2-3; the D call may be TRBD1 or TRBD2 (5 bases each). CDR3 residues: CASRLTAVTDTQYF. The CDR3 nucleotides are TGTGCCAGCAGACTGACAGCGGTCACAGATACGCAGTATTTT.